This TCR beta chain emerged from a study of T cells after posttransplantation cyclophosphamide. Sampled 1 year posttransplant, controls received myeloablative marrow transplants, methotrexate and a calcineurin inhibitor. In germline, CDR1 is MGHRA, CDR2 YSYEKL. The CDR3 runs to 16 residues. Between the trimmed V and J ends, which lost 2 bases and 0 bases, there was a span of 11 bases. Study-level results: Recipient CMV seropositivity and CMV reactivation strongly tracked TRB clonality. Blood and skin or GI T cell repertoires showed limited TRB overlap. Later post-transplant blood repertoires were often dominated by donor CD8+ memory clones.

Clones were sequenced by immunoSEQ multiplex PCR, and TCRdb holds only the in-frame ones, with some missing. The table records fewer than 25,000 clones, 80% to 90% of them present only once. Comments on this clone: The antigen remains undetermined.

This clonotype was obtained from a female patient in her fifties who received an allogeneic stem cell transplant from an unrelated donor, was CMV-positive, and had chronic GVHD only. Some T cells may arise from the graft donor. The starting material was PBMCs, obtained after an allogeneic stem cell transplant with a calcineurin inhibitor and methotrexate. This chain uses TRBV4-1 with TRBJ2-1; D remains unclear. CDR3 region: CASSQWQRLSYNEQFF. CDR3 nucleotides: TGCGCCAGCAGCCAATGGCAACGTCTCTCCTACAATGAGCAGTTCTTC.